The present TCR beta chain was sequenced within a study of CD8+ T cells in alopecia areata. Study summary: Skin grafts from approximately 6-12-month-old C3H/HeJ donors with spontaneous alopecia were placed on roughly 6-10-week-old female C3H/HeJ mice. Findings and caveats of the study: Affected scalp, especially in alopecia totalis/universalis, had a higher clonality than normal scalp did. Between patients, shared TCR sequences were less clear than in mice. This was possibly due in part to HLA diversity in the patient population. Scalp sequencing captures resident alphabeta T cells of normal skin too.

Sorting used CD4, CD8alpha, NKG2D, NKG2ACE and other markers on pooled cutaneous lymph node cells. CDR1 NNHDY and CDR2 SYVADS come from the germline V gene. V was pared by 2 bases and J by 3 bases, with 3 bases of the junction left unmatched. This CDR3 has 14 amino acids. In each case, RNA was isolated and then reverse transcribed into cDNA as the sequencing template. Sequencing was performed with immunoSEQ multiplex PCR; in TCRdb, only in-frame clones are kept and a portion is missing. This repertoire holds about 18,000 clones, and none appear only once. This clone was counted many times. Antigen unknown. Genes and germline are mouse. The read falls 4 residues short of the CDR3 end, and the missing part is taken from the germline J gene.

This sequence originates from a C3H/HeJ mouse with alopecia areata. Strain MHC haplotype: H2-k. Sequences were obtained from CD8+ T cells sorted from a lymph node. This chain uses TRBV13-3 with TRBJ2-3; 7 nucleotides line up with TRBD2. The CDR3 loop is CASSEGGKAETLYF. The part of the CDR3 DNA that was read is TGTGCCAGCAGTGAGGGGGGGAAAGCAGAA.